The present T cell receptor (beta chain) was sequenced within a study of blood T cell repertoires in COVID-19 (dated by TCRdb to 2019 to 2021). As for the study more broadly: Collaborator samples came from the United States, Italy and Spain and covered acute and convalescent phases of COVID-19. Sample metadata almost always included a de-identified subject ID, COVID-19 status, age in years and sex. Subjects who had been exposed to COVID-19, were actively infected with it, or had recovered from it provided the deeply sampled blood TCRbeta repertoires that made up the dataset. Where available, HLA class I and class II types were obtained from metadata supplied by the sample provider rather than from assay-based typing. The repertoires were made available in a free public database intended to serve as a resource for research on the immune response to SARS-CoV-2. The material from the prospective study consisted of cDNA or gDNA derived from T cells, B-cell-depleted T cells, or PBMCs. The samples were drawn from two sources: the first 160 participants of the ongoing ImmuneRACE study, and 1,254 subjects contributed by 6 global collaborators.

Participants in the prospective study were aged about 18 to 89 years, lived in 20 to 25 United States geographic areas, and enrolled through a virtual design. In the prospective study, participants were assigned to cohorts based on the clinical history participants reported in a screening survey and a study questionnaire. Exposed participants had been in contact with someone with a PCR-confirmed or clinician-diagnosed COVID-19 case within 2 weeks of study entry. In the prospective study, whole blood, serum and a nasopharyngeal or oropharyngeal swab were collected from each participant by mobile phlebotomists. Prospective study participants could optionally give additional blood draws and questionnaires over an approximately two-month period. Prospective study blood samples were shipped either frozen or at room temperature before DNA extraction. The immunoSEQ Assay, a bias-controlled multiplex PCR, was used to amplify TCRbeta CDR3 regions from genomic DNA. In the authors' own workflow: Nucleated cell counts per sample were estimated from amplification of reference gene primers within the assay. To quantify the absolute abundance of each unique TCRbeta CDR3 rearrangement, sequence reads were collapsed and filtered. Productive Simpson clonality was computed per sample as the square root of Simpson's diversity index over productive rearrangements. Sourced from immuneACCESS, this table was stored by TCRdb with only in-frame sequences that have V and J called. A share of the clones is absent; for the studies checked, an unresolved V gene accounts for under half, and the remainder has no known explanation. V, J and clone size derive from that table, while D and trimming were established from the DNA sequence. Present in this sample are fewer than 250,000 clones, approximately 83% of which were seen just once. About 3.8% of the sample comes from the top ten.

Overall study outcomes, separate from this receptor: How much clinical and demographic metadata was included differed by source and by participant, and the metadata was provided uncurated.

CDR3 length: 15 amino acids, cysteine to phenylalanine. Only CDR3 DNA is held: 45 bases, read in frame from base 1. Germline trimming: 0 bases from V, 2 bases from J; junction bases outside gene matches: 2. CDR1 SGHRS and CDR2 YFSETQ are derived from the germline V gene. Turning to this clone: What this receptor recognizes is not known. Base qualities are not at hand, and no much larger clone is one base apart.

Sequenced: PBMCs or T cells enriched from blood (not recorded which). This receptor chain uses TRBV5-1 and TRBJ2-1; 7 central nucleotides agree with TRBD2. The receptor's source is a woman aged 40 to 55 who had been exposed to COVID-19. DNA sequence: TGCGCCAGCAGCTTGGAAGCGGGGACCTACAATGAGCAGTTCTTC. Translated, this gives CASSLEAGTYNEQFF.